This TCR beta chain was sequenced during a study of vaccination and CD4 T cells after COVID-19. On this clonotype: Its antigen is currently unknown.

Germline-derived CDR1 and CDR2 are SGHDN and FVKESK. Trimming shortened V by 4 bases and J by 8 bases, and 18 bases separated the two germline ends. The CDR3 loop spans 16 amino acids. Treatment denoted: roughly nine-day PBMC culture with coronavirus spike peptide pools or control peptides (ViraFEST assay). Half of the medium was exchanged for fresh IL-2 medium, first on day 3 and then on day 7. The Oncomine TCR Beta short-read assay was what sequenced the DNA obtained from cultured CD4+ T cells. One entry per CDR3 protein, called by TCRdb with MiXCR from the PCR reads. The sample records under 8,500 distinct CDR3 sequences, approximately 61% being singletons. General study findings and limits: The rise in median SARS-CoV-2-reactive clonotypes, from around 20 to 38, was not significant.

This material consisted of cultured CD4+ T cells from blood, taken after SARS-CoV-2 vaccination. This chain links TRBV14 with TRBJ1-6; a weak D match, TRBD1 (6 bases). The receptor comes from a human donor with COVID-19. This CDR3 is CASSLFARGAHSPLHF. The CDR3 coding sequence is TGTGCCAGCAGCCTCTTCGCCCGGGGGGCCCATTCACCCCTCCACTTT.